What follows is one T cell receptor (beta chain) and its context. The entry originates in a study of blood T cell repertoires in COVID-19. The CDR3 totals 15 residues. Germline V CDR1 and CDR2: KGHSH, LQKENI. Losses at the gene ends were 3 bases for V and 4 bases for J; bases not matched to a gene: 8. TCRdb keeps only in-frame clones here, not all; method: immunoSEQ multiplex PCR. The sample contains about 370,000 clones, roughly nine tenths of which appear only once. The sample comprised PBMCs or T cells enriched from blood (not recorded which). This sequence joins TRBV18 and TRBJ1-1; 7 nucleotides line up with TRBD1. The receptor's source is a man between 18 and 29 years old who had recovered from COVID-19. DNA for the CDR3: TGTGCCAGCTCACCTACGACAGGGCCGGGCACTGAAGCTTTCTTT. Protein: CASSPTTGPGTEAFF.